The 21 T cell receptor beta chains in this list originate from one sample, sequenced in a study of blood T cell repertoires in COVID-19 (dated by TCRdb to between 2020 and 2021). Library preparation used the immunoSEQ multiplex PCR assay. TCRdb mirrors the immuneACCESS table, restricted to in-frame sequences. Some clones are absent from its copies; in checked studies, under half trace to an unresolved V gene, and the reason for the others is unknown. Recorded for this sample are about 120,000 clones; roughly 79% of them occurred a single time. The ten largest make up 2% to 2.5% of the sample. The sequencing input was peripheral blood. The receptors shown here come from a man between 65 and 85 years old with acute or convalescent COVID-19.

The chain uses TRBV19 and TRBJ2-5; possible D gene TRBD2, 7 bases. V was shortened by 3 bases and J by 1 base, with 9 bases between the two germline ends. Germline V gene lookup returns CDR1 LNHDA and CDR2 SQIVND (reference sequence). CDR3 length: 14 amino acids. The DNA of the CDR3 is TGTGCCAGTAGTATTGGGGGGGCCCAAGAGACCCAGTACTTC. Its protein is CASSIGGAQETQYF.

This clone was found once. The V gene is TRBV19, the J gene TRBJ1-2; D remains ambiguous. The CDR3 loop spans 15 amino acids. Trimming took off 5 bases at V and 4 bases at J, with 17 bases between the two ends. Germline CDR1 is LNHDA and CDR2 is SQIVND (reference sequence). CDR3 DNA: TGTGCCAGTAGTCCCCCGCTTAGAGTGATCTATGGCTACACCTTC. This translates into CASSPPLRVIYGYTF.

The gene calls are TRBV19 and TRBJ1-2; D perhaps matches TRBD1 (5 bases). This CDR3 is 15 amino acids long. V lost 6 bases and J lost 3, with 17 bases in between. CDR1 LNHDA and CDR2 SQIVND come from the germline V gene (reference sequence). The CDR3 DNA reads as TGTGCCAGTAGCCTCGGGGGGTCTGGTTACTATGGCTACACCTTC. It codes for CASSLGGSGYYGYTF.

J is TRBJ1-2 and V is TRBV7-2, with TRBD1 matching over 9 bases. Losses at the gene ends were 1 base for V and 2 bases for J; bases not matched to a gene: 8. Per germline, CDR1 SGHTA and CDR2 FQGNSA. The CDR3 is 17 residues long. The CDR3 DNA reads as TGTGCCAGCAGCTTAGGCATTTACACAGGGGGCAACTATGGCTACACCTTC. Translating gives CASSLGIYTGGNYGYTF.

J is TRBJ2-3 and V is TRBV2, with 9 bases lining up with TRBD2. This CDR3 has 17 residues. Germline-derived CDR1 and CDR2 are SNHLY and FYNNEI. Trimming removed 8 bases from V and 6 bases from J; junction bases left unmatched: 18. The CDR3 here is CASGQPGLADLTDTQYF. Here the CDR3 DNA reads TGTGCCAGCGGACAGCCGGGACTAGCCGACCTCACGGATACGCAGTATTTT. The full variable domain, completed using reference TRBV2 and TRBJ2-3, is EPEVTQTPSHQVTQMGQEVILRCVPISNHLYFYWYRQILGQKVEFLVSFYNNEISEKSEIFDDQFSVERPDGSNFTLKIRSTKLEDSAMYFCASGQPGLADLTDTQYFGPGTRLTVL.

The CDR3 protein is CSVGGPGKQYF. DNA of the CDR3: TGCAGTGTAGGGGGTCCAGGGAAGCAGTACTTC. The gene calls are TRBV20-1 and TRBJ2-7; tentatively, D is TRBD1 (6 bases). CDR1 and CDR2 (germline): DFQATT, SNEGSKA (reference sequence). V dropped 7 bases and J dropped 8 bases, with 15 bases sitting between them. This CDR3 region has 11 residues.

The chain recombines TRBV30 with TRBJ1-3, with D hard to call. The ends were cut back, 8 bases at V and 0 bases at J, with 11 bases in the middle. Looked up from germline, CDR1 is GTSNPN and CDR2 is SVGIG (reference sequence). CDR3 length: 13 residues. CDR3 region: CAGHRSSGNTIYF. In DNA, the CDR3 is TGTGCCGGCCACCGGAGCTCTGGAAACACCATATATTTT.

This chain uses TRBV14 with TRBJ1-1; D unresolved. Germline V gives CDR1 SGHDN, CDR2 FVKESK. There are 14 residues in the CDR3. The V end was cut by 0 bases, the J end by 5 bases, with 10 bases between. CDR3 residues: CASSQESERTEAFF. The CDR3 bases are TGTGCCAGCAGCCAAGAAAGCGAGAGGACTGAAGCTTTCTTT.

This clone has a single count. This chain uses TRBV7-8 with TRBJ1-2, with D maybe TRBD1 (6 bases). V lost 0 bases and J lost 5, with 10 bases in between. Germline V gene sequence: CDR1 SGHVS, CDR2 FQNEAQ. The CDR3 runs 14 residues. As DNA, the CDR3 is TGTGCCAGCAGCTTAGCCCCTCAGGGGTATGGCTACACCTTC. Protein: CASSLAPQGYGYTF. Variable domain in full (rest from reference TRBV7-8 and TRBJ1-2): GAGVSQSPRYKVAKRGQDVALRCDPISGHVSLFWYQQALGQGPEFLTYFQNEAQLDKSGLPSDRFFAERPEGSVSTLKIQRTQQEDSAVYLCASSLAPQGYGYTFGSGTRLTVV.

This clone was detected a few times. The chain links TRBV4-3 to TRBJ2-3; possible D gene TRBD1, 5 bases. The CDR3 has 16 amino acids. Per the germline V gene, CDR1 is LGHNA and CDR2 is YSLEER. The germline V and J ends were trimmed by 0 bases and 5 bases, with 15 bases remaining between them. CDR3: CASSQEGAGLGDTQYF. The CDR3 DNA sequence: TGCGCCAGCAGCCAAGAAGGGGCAGGGTTAGGAGATACGCAGTATTTT.

V gene TRBV7-8 combines with J gene TRBJ1-2; TRBD1 is a possible D gene (6 bases). Trimming left V 4 bases short and J 7 bases short, with 16 bases between. CDR1 is SGHVS, CDR2 FQNEAQ, per germline. The CDR3 extends over 14 amino acids. The CDR3, as DNA: TGTGCCAGCAGCTCGTCCGGACAGAACGGTGGCTACACCTTC. Residues: CASSSSGQNGGYTF.

This clone was detected a few times. The chain employs TRBV5-6 and TRBJ1-1; the match to TRBD1 covers 8 bases. Germline CDR1 SGHDT, CDR2 YYEEEE. Germline trimming cut 2 bases from V and 4 bases from J; bases unmatched to any gene: 7. CDR3 length equals 15 residues. DNA for the CDR3: TGTGCCAGCAGCTTTATGCAGGGGGCGAGCACTGAAGCTTTCTTT. Its translation is CASSFMQGASTEAFF.

This clone was detected only a few times. This rearrangement joins TRBV19 to TRBJ1-1; TRBD1 aligns across 7 bases. CDR3 length: 14 residues. V was clipped by 5 bases and J by 4 bases; unmatched bases: 7. The germline V gene has CDR1 LNHDA and CDR2 SQIVND (reference sequence). Here the CDR3 DNA reads TGTGCCAGTAGTCGGGAGGGGGCGCTCACTGAAGCTTTCTTT. Its protein product is CASSREGALTEAFF.

The chain links TRBV5-6 to TRBJ2-5, with 9 nucleotides matching TRBD2. V trimming: 0 bases; J trimming: 5 bases; junction bases outside the gene matches: 8. Germline assignment: CDR1 SGHDT and CDR2 YYEEEE. The CDR3 is 16 residues long. CDR3 nucleotides: TGTGCCAGCAGCTTGGTGGGTAGCGGGGGATTGGAGACCCAGTACTTC. Translated, it gives CASSLVGSGGLETQYF.

The sample holds one count of this clone. This chain uses TRBV9 with TRBJ2-1; possible D gene TRBD1, 6 bases. CDR3 size: 16 residues. V lost 0 bases to trimming and J lost 4 bases, with 14 bases between them. The germline CDR1 and CDR2 sequences are SGDLS and YYNGEE. CDR3 nucleotide sequence: TGTGCCAGCAGCGTAGTAGGGCAGGGGATTTACAATGAGCAGTTCTTC. Its protein product is CASSVVGQGIYNEQFF.

This chain uses TRBV25-1 with TRBJ1-1, with D tentatively TRBD1 (5 bases). This CDR3 is 14 amino acids long. V dropped 4 bases and J dropped 4 bases, with 13 bases sitting between them. CDR1 is MGHDK, CDR2 SYGVNS, per germline. The CDR3 DNA reads TGTGCCAGCAGTGGAATAGGGGTATCCACTGAAGCTTTCTTT. Protein: CASSGIGVSTEAFF.

The CDR3 DNA sequence: TGCGCCAGCAGCCAACACTCCAACACTGAAGCTTTCTTT. It is translated as CASSQHSNTEAFF. The J gene is TRBJ1-1, the V gene TRBV4-3; no reliable D call. The germline V gene encodes CDR1 LGHNA and CDR2 YSLEER. This CDR3 region has 13 residues. V was cut by 2 bases and J by 2 bases, with 6 bases left in between.

The gene calls are TRBV2 and TRBJ2-3, with 8 nucleotides matching TRBD2. The CDR3 spans 14 residues. Losses at the gene ends were 4 bases for V and 5 bases for J; bases not matched to a gene: 5. Germline lookup yields CDR1 SNHLY and CDR2 FYNNEI. The CDR3 DNA reads as TGTGCCAGCAGTGGAGTAGCGGGGTTAGATACGCAGTATTTT. Amino acid sequence: CASSGVAGLDTQYF.

The chain uses TRBV14 and TRBJ1-6, with D possibly matching TRBD1 (5 bases). This CDR3 contains 15 residues. CDR1 is SGHDN, CDR2 FVKESK, per germline. The ends were cut back, 2 bases at V and 6 bases at J, with 11 bases in the middle. The CDR3 loop reads CASSQIQGLNSPLHF. CDR3 DNA: TGTGCCAGCAGCCAAATCCAGGGCCTTAATTCACCCCTCCACTTT.

This chain joins TRBV7-8 and TRBJ1-2; a possible D gene is TRBD1 (6 bases). Germline CDR1 is SGHVS and CDR2 is FQNEAQ. With 1 base removed from V and 6 bases from J, the gap between germline ends came to 9 bases. This CDR3 contains 13 residues. The CDR3 region has the DNA TGTGCCAGCAGCTTAGAAGGGACAAATGGCTACACCTTC. As protein: CASSLEGTNGYTF.

CDR3 bases: TGTGCCACCAGCAGCTGGGGACAGGGAACAGATACGCAGTATTTT. Translating gives CATSSWGQGTDTQYF. The chain couples TRBV15 to TRBJ2-3; 9 positions match TRBD1. Trimming cost V 3 bases and J 3 bases; bases outside gene matches: 4. Germline CDR1 and CDR2: LNHNV and YYDKDF (reference sequence). The CDR3 is 15 amino acids.